A selection of T cell receptor beta chains follows, all from one sample in a study of glioma-infiltrating T cells. TCRdb called the multiplex PCR reads again in MiXCR, with one record for every CDR3 protein. The table has some 93,000 distinct CDR3 sequences, approximately 39% seen once. Sequenced sample: glioma tissue, nonneoplastic brain tissue, or PBMCs (not recorded which). These receptors were obtained from a human donor with low-grade glioma or glioblastoma, undergoing nonglioma brain surgery, or in good health (not recorded which). Each CDR3 is given with its conserved first and last residue. Fields, in order: J gene, V gene, D gene, clone size, CDR3 DNA, CDR3 protein. The D gene is left open where the match is weak. Not all rows give a size; the values are once, few, many and, for expanded clones, a class.

TRBJ2-3,TRBV5-4,.,few,TGTGCCAGCAGCTTGGAGATTTTTGACGATACGCAGTATTTT,CASSLEIFDDTQYF
TRBJ2-5,TRBV6-1,TRBD2,many,TGTGCCAGCACCAGGACCAGCGGGAGCTACGGGGAGACCCAGTACTTC,CASTRTSGSYGETQYF
TRBJ2-2,TRBV7-9,.,many,TGTGCCAGCAGCTTAGGGACCAATACCGGGGAGCTGTTTTTT,CASSLGTNTGELFF
TRBJ2-1,TRBV28,TRBD1,many,TGTGCCAGCAGTTTATGGGGACAGTACAATGAGCAGTTCTTC,CASSLWGQYNEQFF
TRBJ2-3,TRBV6-2/TRBV6-3,.,.,TGCGCCAGCAGTTACTCGAGGCGGAGCCTCACAGATAGGCAGTATTTT,CASSYSRRSLTDRQYF
TRBJ1-5,TRBV12-3/TRBV12-4,.,.,TGTGCCAGCAGTTTAGATTCGCAGGGACCACAACACCAGCATTTT,CASSLDSQGPQHQHF
TRBJ1-1,TRBV30,TRBD1,many,TGTGCCTGGAGGGCCCCGTTCGGGACAGGAAACACTGAAGCTTTCTTT,CAWRAPFGTGNTEAFF
TRBJ1-3,TRBV7-2,.,many,TGTGCCAGCAGCTTCAGGACAGTGTTATTCTCTGGAAACACCATATATTTT,CASSFRTVLFSGNTIYF
TRBJ2-1,TRBV30,.,.,TGTGCCTGGAGTCGGGTGGTGTATGAGCAGTTCTTC,CAWSRVVYEQFF
TRBJ2-7,TRBV28,.,.,TGTGCCAGCAGCAAGACAGTGGGGACCTACGATCAGTACTTC,CASSKTVGTYDQYF
TRBJ1-3,TRBV2,.,many,TGTGCCAGCAGTGGGGCCTTTGGAACGGGAAACACCATATATTTT,CASSGAFGTGNTIYF
TRBJ1-2,TRBV6-1,.,many,TGTGCCAGCAGCGGGGGGAGGGGTGGCTACACCTTC,CASSGGRGGYTF
TRBJ1-1,TRBV3-1,.,many,TGTGCCAGCAGCCAATGGCAGTTTAACACTGAAGCTTTCTTT,CASSQWQFNTEAFF
TRBJ1-2,TRBV7-2,.,many,TGTGCCAGCAGCACAGACAGGCAAGTTGGCTACACCTTC,CASSTDRQVGYTF
TRBJ2-5,TRBV29-1,TRBD1,.,TGCAGAGCCACGGGACAGGGGAGAGAGACCCAGTACTTC,CRATGQGRETQYF
TRBJ2-7,TRBV19,.,.,TGTGCCAGTGGTATTCGGCTAGCGCCTTCCTACGAGCAGTACTTC,CASGIRLAPSYEQYF
TRBJ1-3,TRBV10-3,TRBD1,many,TGTGCCATCAGTGACCGGACAGGGTTAGGAAACACCATATATTTT,CAISDRTGLGNTIYF
TRBJ2-1,TRBV19,TRBD1,many,TGTGCCAGTACCGACAGGGGGCGCGACGAGCAGTTCTTC,CASTDRGRDEQFF
TRBJ1-5,TRBV2,TRBD1,.,TGTGCCAGCAGGGGACAGGTGGATAGCCCCCAGCATTTT,CASRGQVDSPQHF
TRBJ1-6,TRBV6-1,TRBD1,.,TGTGCCAGCAGTGAGGGCAGGGGGAATTCACCCCTCCACTTT,CASSEGRGNSPLHF
TRBJ2-1,TRBV4-1,TRBD2,many,TGCGCCAGCAGCCAAGATGAACGGACTAGCAAGGGTCGTGAGCAGTTCTTC,CASSQDERTSKGREQFF
TRBJ1-5,TRBV18,.,many,TGTGCCAGCTCATCGGACGGGCTGGGGCCCCAGCATTTT,CASSSDGLGPQHF
TRBJ2-3,TRBV20-1,TRBD1,many,TGCAGTGCTAGTGTGCCCCAGGGGGATAAAAATTGGGATACGCAGTATTTT,CSASVPQGDKNWDTQYF
TRBJ1-4,TRBV12-3/TRBV12-4,.,.,TGTGCCAGCAGGCGGAGTTTCTATAATGAAAAACCGTTTTTT,CASRRSFYNEKPFF
TRBJ2-7,TRBV20-1,.,.,TGCAGTGCTAGCGGGACCTACGAGCAGTACTTC,CSASGTYEQYF
TRBJ2-6,TRBV7-2,.,many,TGTGCCAGCAGCTTAGCCCCCCAGGGGGGGGTGGGGGCCAACGTCCTGACTTTC,CASSLAPQGGVGANVLTF
TRBJ2-1,TRBV28,TRBD2,.,TGTGCCAGCAGTTTTCCCAGACTAGCGGGAGGGCCAGATGAGCAGTTCTTC,CASSFPRLAGGPDEQFF
TRBJ2-5,TRBV30,.,many,TGTGCCTGGAGACCAGGGAGGGAGACCCAGTACTTC,CAWRPGRETQYF
TRBJ2-5,TRBV7-2,.,.,TGTGCCAGCAGCCCTAGTACGGGAGAGACCCAGTACTTC,CASSPSTGETQYF
TRBJ2-5,TRBV20-1,TRBD2,.,TGCAGCCCTACCGGCGGGGGGGGGGGGGAGACCCAGTACTTC,CSPTGGGGGETQYF
TRBJ2-7,TRBV5-1,TRBD2,many,TGCGCCAGCAGCTTGGGGCTAGCGGGAAAGAACGAGCAGTACTTC,CASSLGLAGKNEQYF
TRBJ1-2,TRBV6-1,.,many,TGTGCCAGCAGTCTCTCCGGGGTGGGAGGCTACACCTTC,CASSLSGVGGYTF
TRBJ2-3,TRBV29-1,TRBD1,many,TGCAGCGTCACCGGGACAGGGGTCACAGATACGCAGTATTTT,CSVTGTGVTDTQYF
TRBJ2-3,TRBV5-4,.,many,TGTGCCAGCAGCTTGGGGGGGGCCACACACTGGGATACGCAGTATTTT,CASSLGGATHWDTQYF
TRBJ2-3,TRBV7-2,TRBD2,many,TGTGCCAGCAGCTTAGTGCCTAGCGGGAGGAATACGCAGTATTTT,CASSLVPSGRNTQYF
TRBJ1-6,TRBV20-1,.,many,TGCAGTGCTGGACGGGGAAATTCACCCCTCCACTTT,CSAGRGNSPLHF
TRBJ1-1,TRBV5-6,TRBD1,.,TGTGCCAGCAGCTGGAGCGTGGGACAGGGGGCCCGTTTGAACACTGAAGCTTTCTTT,CASSWSVGQGARLNTEAFF
TRBJ1-5,TRBV29-1,TRBD1,many,TGCAGCGCTAAGGACAGGGGAATCAATCAGCCCCAGCATTTT,CSAKDRGINQPQHF
TRBJ1-1,TRBV16,.,many,TGTGCCAGCAGCCAATCTAGAGGAGTAACTGAAGCTTTCTTT,CASSQSRGVTEAFF
TRBJ2-3,TRBV10-3,.,many,TGTGCCATCAGCCCAACCGGGACAACAGATACGCAGTATTTT,CAISPTGTTDTQYF
TRBJ2-3,TRBV7-2,.,many,TGTGCCAGCAGCCTCACAGGAGCAGATACGCAGTATTTT,CASSLTGADTQYF
TRBJ2-5,TRBV5-1,.,many,TGCGCCAGCAGCAACCAAGGAGCTTGGGAGACCCAGTACTTC,CASSNQGAWETQYF
TRBJ2-7,TRBV7-2,.,many,TGTGCCAGCAGCTTAGTTTCCGGCATCGTATACGAGCAGTACTTC,CASSLVSGIVYEQYF
TRBJ1-1,TRBV20-1,.,.,TGCAGTGCTAGAGATCGTAGGGGGTATACAAGTGATGAAGCTTTCTTC,CSARDRRGYTSDEAFF
TRBJ1-2,TRBV7-2,TRBD1,.,TGTGCCAGCAGCTCGGGACAGGGGGGCGTCTATGGCTACACCTTC,CASSSGQGGVYGYTF
TRBJ2-5,TRBV6-2/TRBV6-3,.,.,TGTGCCGGCAGTACCCAAGGAGAGACCCAGTACTTC,CAGSTQGETQYF
TRBJ2-7,TRBV29-1,.,.,TGCAGCGGACTATTACCCCCCCTCTACGAGCAGTACTTC,CSGLLPPLYEQYF
TRBJ2-7,TRBV29-1,.,few,TGCAGCGCCCAACCACAGGGCTCCTACGAGCAGCACTTC,CSAQPQGSYEQHF
TRBJ2-1,TRBV20-1,.,many,TGCAGTGCTATCGGACTACGCCTTAATGAGCAGTTCTTC,CSAIGLRLNEQFF
TRBJ2-2,TRBV9,TRBD2,.,TGTGCCAGCAGCGAGGGACTAGGTAACACCGGGGAGCTGTTTTTT,CASSEGLGNTGELFF
TRBJ1-1,TRBV28,.,.,TGTGCCAGCAGTCAATCGTTGGGGCGGTGGTACACTGAAGCTTTCTTC,CASSQSLGRWYTEAFF